The rows below give T cell receptor beta chains drawn from one sample of a study of control samples from healthy donors and cancer patients. Some clones are missing from TCRdb's copy, which holds only in-frame ones; the method was immunoSEQ multiplex PCR. The sample has fewer than 40,000 clones, roughly 92% seen once. Source material: PBMCs. These receptor sequences come from a man aged 40-49 years with colorectal cancer. Each CDR3 is given with its conserved first and last residue. A D gene is named only where the DNA matches it firmly. Some rows mark clone size as missing; the rest say once, few, many or name a class of expanded clone.

NA,TRBV6-5,NA,TRBJ1-5,TGTGCCAGCGTAAGAGGGGCGATGAGCAATCAGCCCCAGCATTTT,CASVRGAMSNQPQHF
TRBD1,TRBV9,NA,TRBJ2-3,TGTGCCAGCAGCGGAAGGAAACCGGGACAGACGGCTGATACGCAGTATTTT,CASSGRKPGQTADTQYF
NA,TRBV6-2/TRBV6-3,NA,TRBJ2-3,TGTGCCAGCAGTCCCCGGGACATATACACAGATACGCAGTATTTT,CASSPRDIYTDTQYF
TRBD1,TRBV29-1,once,TRBJ2-1,TGCAGCGTCTCCTCGGGACAGAGCTCCTACAATGAGCAGTTCTTC,CSVSSGQSSYNEQFF
NA,TRBV19,NA,TRBJ2-7,TGTGCCAGTAGTACCGGGACTTACTACGAGCAGTACTTC,CASSTGTYYEQYF
NA,TRBV11-3,NA,TRBJ1-2,TGTGCCAGCAGCTCCGCGAGGACGGCTAACTATGGCTACACCTTC,CASSSARTANYGYTF
TRBD1,TRBV19,NA,TRBJ1-1,TGTGCCACCCAGCCCACAGGGGCTCCTGAAGCTTTCTTT,CATQPTGAPEAFF
TRBD1,TRBV19,NA,TRBJ1-1,TGTGCCAGTAGCCTCAACAGGGGGAGTGAAGCTTTCTTT,CASSLNRGSEAFF
TRBD1,TRBV5-6,few,TRBJ1-2,TGTGCCAGCAGCTTGTGGGGACAGGGTGATGGCTACACCTTC,CASSLWGQGDGYTF
NA,TRBV6-5,NA,TRBJ2-6,TGTGCCAGCAGTCCTACTCAGGCTGGGGCCAACGTCCTGACTTTC,CASSPTQAGANVLTF
NA,TRBV7-8,NA,TRBJ1-1,TGTGCCAGCAGCGCGCAGTTGAACACTGAAGCTTTCTTT,CASSAQLNTEAFF
TRBD2,TRBV5-1,once,TRBJ2-3,TGCGCCAGCAGCTTTACGGGGGGGGCCACAGATACGCAGTATTTT,CASSFTGGATDTQYF
NA,TRBV9,NA,TRBJ1-5,TGTGCCAGCAGCACGGGCATCCTGACAGGAAATAATCAGCCCCAGCATTTT,CASSTGILTGNNQPQHF
NA,TRBV18,NA,TRBJ1-1,TGTGCCAGCTCACCACGACCGGGACAAAACACTGAAGCTTTCTTT,CASSPRPGQNTEAFF
NA,TRBV7-2,NA,TRBJ1-4,TGTGCCAGCAGCCTCCTAGTGGCAGCAACTAATGAAAAACTGTTTTTT,CASSLLVAATNEKLFF
NA,TRBV6-5,NA,TRBJ1-1,TGTGCCAGCAGAGTAGTCAGGAACACTGAAGCTTTCTTT,CASRVVRNTEAFF
NA,TRBV12-3/TRBV12-4,NA,TRBJ2-5,TGTGCCAGCAGTTTAATCGCCGAGGGGCGGCCGAACTTC,CASSLIAEGRPNF
NA,TRBV13,NA,TRBJ1-2,TGTGCCAGCAGTAGAGTTAACTATGGCTACACCTTC,CASSRVNYGYTF
NA,TRBV12-1,NA,TRBJ2-5,TGTGCCAGCAGCTCCACAGAGACCCAGTACTTC,CASSSTETQYF
NA,TRBV5-6,NA,TRBJ1-5,TGTGCCAGCAGCCCTTCGACAGGACGAAGCAATCAGCCCCAGCATTTT,CASSPSTGRSNQPQHF
TRBD1,TRBV7-2,NA,TRBJ2-2,TGTGCCAGCAGCGGGACCGGGACAGCGAACACCGGGGAGCTGTTTTTT,CASSGTGTANTGELFF
NA,TRBV6-1,NA,TRBJ1-2,TGTGCCAGCAGTGATGTCGGTGGCTACACCTTC,CASSDVGGYTF
NA,TRBV3-1/TRBV3-2,NA,TRBJ1-2,TGTGCCAGCAGCCAACGCCCCTCGGGGGGGAACTATGGCTACACCTTC,CASSQRPSGGNYGYTF
NA,TRBV27,NA,TRBJ1-5,TGTGCCAGCAGTTGGAGGGGCGGCAATCAGCCCCAGCATTTT,CASSWRGGNQPQHF
NA,TRBV19,NA,TRBJ2-4,TGTGCCAGTAGTATAGAAGGCGCAGGGGAGTTGAACATTCAGTACTTC,CASSIEGAGELNIQYF
NA,TRBV19,NA,TRBJ2-7,TGTGCCAGTAGTTCGGACAGCTCCTACGAGCAGTACTTC,CASSSDSSYEQYF
NA,TRBV2,NA,TRBJ2-3,TGTGCCAGCAGTAGTGGCATCTCTCGTAGGGACAGCGGGCGGGATACGCAGTATTTT,CASSSGISRRDSGRDTQYF
NA,TRBV11-3,once,TRBJ1-1,TGTGCCAGCAGCTTAGAGGGAGGGGGATTGACTGAAGCTTTCTTT,CASSLEGGGLTEAFF
NA,TRBV5-5,once,TRBJ1-4,TGTGCCAGCAGCTTGGTTGGGGGGCTGGGGGAAAAACTGTTTTTT,CASSLVGGLGEKLFF
NA,TRBV10-1,NA,TRBJ2-3,TGCGCCAGCAGTGAGTCCCCCGGGCAGGTAACGCAGTATTTT,CASSESPGQVTQYF
NA,TRBV6-5,NA,TRBJ2-2,TGTGCCAGCAGTCCCAGGGGGGCCGGGGAGCTGTTTTTT,CASSPRGAGELFF
NA,TRBV18,NA,TRBJ2-7,TGTGCCAGCTCACCAGCTCAGGGGTTTGAGCAGTACTTC,CASSPAQGFEQYF
TRBD1,TRBV19,NA,TRBJ1-1,TGTGCCAGTAGTATTTGGGGGACAGGGGCTTCTGAAGCTTTCTTT,CASSIWGTGASEAFF
NA,TRBV11-3,NA,TRBJ2-7,TGTGCCAGCAGCTTAGTTCCGGTCGAGCAGTACTTC,CASSLVPVEQYF
NA,TRBV9,NA,TRBJ2-3,TGTGCCAGCAGCGTAGTCGGCTACAGCACAGATACGCAGTATTTT,CASSVVGYSTDTQYF
TRBD1,TRBV19,NA,TRBJ1-3,TGTGCCAGTAGGACCGGGACAGGGTACGGAAACACCATATATTTT,CASRTGTGYGNTIYF
TRBD2,TRBV4-1,NA,TRBJ2-7,TGCGCCAGCAGCCAAGATCCTCGGAAGCGGGGGGGCTTCTCCTACGAGCAGTACTTC,CASSQDPRKRGGFSYEQYF
NA,TRBV6-5,once,TRBJ2-2,TGTGCCAGCAGCGGGCACCGGTACACCGGGGAGCTGTTTTTT,CASSGHRYTGELFF
NA,TRBV7-8,NA,TRBJ1-6,TGTGCCAGCAGCTTGTTCCAGGGGTCAGGGTCTACACCCCTCCACTTT,CASSLFQGSGSTPLHF
NA,TRBV6-5,NA,TRBJ2-1,TGTGCCAGCAGTTACTCCCCGGGGGCTTACAATGAGCAGTTCTTC,CASSYSPGAYNEQFF
TRBD1,TRBV5-1,NA,TRBJ1-4,TGCGCCAGCAGCCCGGACAGGGGGTATGGTGAAAAACTGTTTTTT,CASSPDRGYGEKLFF
NA,TRBV30,NA,TRBJ1-6,TGTGCCTGGAGTGTATCCTCCAAGGGGACCACCGCTAATTCACCCCTCCACTTT,CAWSVSSKGTTANSPLHF
NA,TRBV11-3,NA,TRBJ2-3,TGTGCCAGCAGCTTACGGACGAAGACAGATACGCAGTATTTT,CASSLRTKTDTQYF
NA,TRBV7-2,NA,TRBJ1-6,TGTGCCAGCAGCTTAGATTTTTTAGGAGACTCCTATAATTCACCCCTCCACTTT,CASSLDFLGDSYNSPLHF
NA,TRBV10-3,NA,TRBJ2-7,TGTGCCGTTTGGGTCGAGGTCAGTTGGGAGCAGTACTTC,CAVWVEVSWEQYF
NA,TRBV7-3,NA,TRBJ2-1,TGTGCCAGCAGCTCCCCCGGGCCCTACAATGAGCAGTTCTTC,CASSSPGPYNEQFF
NA,TRBV6-2/TRBV6-3,NA,TRBJ1-5,TGTGCCAGCAGTTACCTCCGGGCCACCAATCAGCCCCAGCATTTT,CASSYLRATNQPQHF
NA,TRBV4-2,NA,TRBJ2-7,TGTGCCAGCAGTTCACAGGGTTCCTACGAGCAGTACTTC,CASSSQGSYEQYF